This T cell receptor beta chain is from a study of patients and donors after allogeneic stem cell transplantation. CDR1 is SSHAT, CDR2 FNYEAQ, per germline (reference sequence). This CDR3 has 13 amino acids. From the RT-PCR reads, TCRdb called clonotypes with MiXCR, one entry per CDR3 protein. The table has 200,000 to 250,000 distinct CDR3 sequences, less than 15% seen once. For this clonotype: At one boundary the junction diverges from the germline segment, which might be a read error.

The source is a human donor who was either an allogeneic HSCT recipient or a stem cell or donor lymphocyte infusion donor (not recorded which). It is not recorded whose cells these are; they may come from a transplant donor. The specimen was blood, either unsorted or a sorted T cell fraction (not recorded which). The V and J genes are TRBV7-7 and TRBJ2-5; D gene ambiguous. The CDR3 loop is CASSPGRQETQYF. Here the CDR3 DNA reads TGTGCTAGCAGCCCAGGACGTCAAGAGACCCAGTACTTC. The full variable domain, in which reference TRBV7-7 and TRBJ2-5 provide the parts outside the CDR3, is GAGVSQSPRYKVTKRGQDVTLRCDPISSHATLYWYQQALGQGPEFLTYFNYEAQPDKSGLPSDRFSAERPEGSISTLTIQRTEQRDSAMYRCASSPGRQETQYFGPGTRLLVL.